This TCR beta chain appears in the sequencing data of a study of T-cell memory formation after mild COVID-19. From the 5' RACE reads, TCRdb called clonotypes with MiXCR, one entry per CDR3 protein. The sample contains hundreds of thousands of distinct CDR3 sequences, around 27% of which appear only once. This clonotype was picked up a small number of times. Its target is unknown. Study-wide points: Still unconfirmed is whether the second-wave clones peaking on day 37 recognized SARS-CoV-2.

Material: PBMCs or a T cell subset sorted from them (not recorded which). The source of this sequence is an adult woman who had mild COVID-19 (a few samples of this study predate the infection). Cell type and time point are not known.

In DNA form, the CDR3 reads TGTGCCATCAGTGAGGAGGGACTAGCCTTAAATGAGCAGTTCTTC. As protein: CAISEEGLALNEQFF. The chain joins TRBV10-3 to TRBJ2-1, with 9 bases identical to TRBD2. J lost 7 bases, V lost 2 bases, and 6 bases had no gene match. The CDR3 spans 15 residues. Germline CDR1 ENHRY, CDR2 SYGVKD.